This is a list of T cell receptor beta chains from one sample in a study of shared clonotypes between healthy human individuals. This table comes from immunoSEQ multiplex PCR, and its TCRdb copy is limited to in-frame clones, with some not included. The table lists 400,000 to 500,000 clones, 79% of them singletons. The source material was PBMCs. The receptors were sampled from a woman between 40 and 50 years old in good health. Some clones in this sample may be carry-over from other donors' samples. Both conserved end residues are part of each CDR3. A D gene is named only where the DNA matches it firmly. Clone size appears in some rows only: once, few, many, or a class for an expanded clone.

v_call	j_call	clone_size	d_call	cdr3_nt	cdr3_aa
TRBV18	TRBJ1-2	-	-	TGTGCCAGCTCACCACGGACAGACAACTATGGCTACACCTTC	CASSPRTDNYGYTF
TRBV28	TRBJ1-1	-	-	TGTGCCAGCAGTAACAGGGTCACTGAAGCTTTCTTT	CASSNRVTEAFF
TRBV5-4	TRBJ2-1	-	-	TGTGCCAGCCCCTTGGGCGAGGGAAGCTCCTACAATGAGCAGTTCTTC	CASPLGEGSSYNEQFF
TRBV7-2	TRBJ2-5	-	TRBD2	TGTGCCAGCAGCTCGGGACTAGCGGGAGCGGGGACCCAGTACTTC	CASSSGLAGAGTQYF
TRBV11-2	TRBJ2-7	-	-	TGTGCCAGCAGCTTAGTCGCGGGCGAGCAGTACTTC	CASSLVAGEQYF
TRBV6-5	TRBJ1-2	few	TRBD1	TGTGCCAGCAGCTTGGACAGGTTGGGCTACACCTTC	CASSLDRLGYTF
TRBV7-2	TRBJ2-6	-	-	TGTGCCAGCAGCCGGACGACTGGGGCCAACGTCCTGACTTTC	CASSRTTGANVLTF
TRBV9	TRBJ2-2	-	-	TGTGCCAGCAGCCGGGATAGACGAACCGGGGAGCTGTTTTTT	CASSRDRRTGELFF
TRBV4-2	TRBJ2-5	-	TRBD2	TGTGCCAGCAGCCAAGGAAGACTAGCCGAGACCCAGTACTTC	CASSQGRLAETQYF
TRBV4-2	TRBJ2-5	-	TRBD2	TGTGCCAGCAGCCCACTACAGGTAGCGGGAGAAGAGACCCAGTACTTC	CASSPLQVAGEETQYF
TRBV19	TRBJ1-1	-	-	TGTGCCAGTACTCGGGAAGCCGGGGGAGCTTTCTTT	CASTREAGGAFF
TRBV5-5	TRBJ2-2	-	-	TGTGCCAGCAGCTTGGAAACGGGACAACTCACCGGGGAGCTGTTTTTT	CASSLETGQLTGELFF
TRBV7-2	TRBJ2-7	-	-	TGTGCCAGCAGCTTAACAGAGAGCTCCTACGAGCAGTACTTC	CASSLTESSYEQYF
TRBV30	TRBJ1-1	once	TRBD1	TGTGCCTGGGGCGGGACAGCGAACACTGAAGCTTTCTTT	CAWGGTANTEAFF
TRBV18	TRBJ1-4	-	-	TGTGCCAGCTCACCAGAGGGCAAAAATGAAAAACTGTTTTTT	CASSPEGKNEKLFF
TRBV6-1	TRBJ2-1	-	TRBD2	TGTGCCAGCAGTCCAACTAGCGGGACCTACAATGAGCAGTTCTTC	CASSPTSGTYNEQFF
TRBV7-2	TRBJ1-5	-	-	TGTGCCAGCAGCTTAGCCACGGGGACTCAGCCCCAGCATTTT	CASSLATGTQPQHF
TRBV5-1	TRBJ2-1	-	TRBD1	TGCGCCAGCAGCTTGACAGGGGGCGAAGTTTATGAGCAGTTCTTC	CASSLTGGEVYEQFF
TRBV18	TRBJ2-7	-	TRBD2	TGTGCCAGCTCACCCGGCCCGGGGGCTAGCGGGAAAAGTTACTACGAGCAGTACTTC	CASSPGPGASGKSYYEQYF
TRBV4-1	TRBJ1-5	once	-	TGCGCCAGCAGCCAAGATGTGGATAAGCCCCAGCATTTT	CASSQDVDKPQHF
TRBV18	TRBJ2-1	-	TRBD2	TGTGCCAGCTCACCAGGGACTAGCGGGAGGTACAATGAGCAGTTCTTC	CASSPGTSGRYNEQFF
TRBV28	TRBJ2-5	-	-	TGTGCCAGCAGTGGACAGCTAAACCAAGAGACCCAGTACTTC	CASSGQLNQETQYF
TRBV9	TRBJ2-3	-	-	TGTGCCAGCAGCGTAGAAGGGCGCACAGATACGCAGTATTTT	CASSVEGRTDTQYF
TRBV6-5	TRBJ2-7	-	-	TGTGCCACAAGGACTCTTTACGAGCAGTACTTC	CATRTLYEQYF
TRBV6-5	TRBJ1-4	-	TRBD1	TGTGCCAGCAGTTACCGACAGGGGCTGGGGGAAAAACTGTTTTTT	CASSYRQGLGEKLFF
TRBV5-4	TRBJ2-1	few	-	TGTGCCACCGCCGACAGGGGAGGGTACAATGAGCAGTTCTTC	CATADRGGYNEQFF
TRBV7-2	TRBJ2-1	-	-	TGTGCCAGCAGCTTCATAGCGTATCTGAGTGCGGGTGAGCAGTTCTTC	CASSFIAYLSAGEQFF
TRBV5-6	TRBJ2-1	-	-	TGTGCCAGCAGCTTTAGGCCTAGCTCCTACAATGAGCAGTTCTTC	CASSFRPSSYNEQFF
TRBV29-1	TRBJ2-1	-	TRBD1	TGCAGCGTTGAAGTAGGGACAGGGGGCTTTTACAATGAGCAGTTCTTC	CSVEVGTGGFYNEQFF
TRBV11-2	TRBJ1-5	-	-	TGTGCCAGCAGCCCGGGGTACAATCAGCCCCAGCATTTT	CASSPGYNQPQHF
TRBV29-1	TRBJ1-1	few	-	TGCAGCGTTGACCAGGCAGGGAAGGCTGAAGCTTTCTTT	CSVDQAGKAEAFF
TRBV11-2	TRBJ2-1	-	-	TGTGCCAGCAGCTTAGCGGGCTCCTACAATGAGCAGTTCTTC	CASSLAGSYNEQFF
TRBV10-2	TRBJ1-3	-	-	TGCGCCAGCAGGGGGCCCTCTGGAAACACCATATATTTT	CASRGPSGNTIYF
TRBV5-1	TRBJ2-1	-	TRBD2	TGCGCCAGCAGCTTGGAGGCTAGCGGACGCAATGAGCAGTTCTTC	CASSLEASGRNEQFF
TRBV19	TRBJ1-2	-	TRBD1	TGTGCCAGTAGTAACCTACAGGGGGCGCATGGCTACACCTTC	CASSNLQGAHGYTF
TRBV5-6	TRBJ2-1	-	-	TGTGCCAGCAGCTTGTTGCGGGGACCGACCGGAATATATGAGCAGTTCTTC	CASSLLRGPTGIYEQFF
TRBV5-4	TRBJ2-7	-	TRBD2	TGTGCCAGCAGCTTGGTAGCGGGACTAGCGGTATCCGAGCAGTACTTC	CASSLVAGLAVSEQYF
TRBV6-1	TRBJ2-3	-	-	TGTGCCAGCAGTGAATTCAGGCCTAGCACAGATACGCAGTATTTT	CASSEFRPSTDTQYF
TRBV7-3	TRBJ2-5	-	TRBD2	TGTGCCCAGCGGGACCCCTTGATAGGAGCTAACTGGGAGACCCAGTACTTC	CAQRDPLIGANWETQYF
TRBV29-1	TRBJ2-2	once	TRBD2	TGCAGCGTTGGGTTGGGCGGGAGAAACACCGGGGAGCTGTTTTTT	CSVGLGGRNTGELFF
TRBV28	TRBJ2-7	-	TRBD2	TGTGCCAGCAGTAACGGACTAGCGGGAGGACACGAGCAGTACTTC	CASSNGLAGGHEQYF
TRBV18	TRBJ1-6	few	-	TGTGCCAGCTCACCGGACCTTTCGCCCCTCCACTTT	CASSPDLSPLHF
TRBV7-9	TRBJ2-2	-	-	TGTGCCAGCAGCTTGACTAGAGGCGGGGAGCTGTTTTTT	CASSLTRGGELFF
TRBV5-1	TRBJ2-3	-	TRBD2	TGCGCCAGCAGCTTAGGACTAGCGGGGAACACAGATACGCAGTATTTT	CASSLGLAGNTDTQYF
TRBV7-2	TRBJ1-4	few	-	TGTGCCAGCAGCTTAGAAGCGCAGGGTGGGAATGAAAAACTGTTTTTT	CASSLEAQGGNEKLFF
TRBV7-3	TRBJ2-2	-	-	TGTGCCAGCAGCCCCCAGGGCTTATCCACCGGGGAGCTGTTTTTT	CASSPQGLSTGELFF
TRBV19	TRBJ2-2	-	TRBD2	TGTGCCAGTAGTAAGACTAGCGGAGGCACCGGGGAGCTGTTTTTT	CASSKTSGGTGELFF
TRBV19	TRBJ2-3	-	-	TGTGCCAGTAGATCAGCGTGGCCCACAGATACGCAGTATTTT	CASRSAWPTDTQYF